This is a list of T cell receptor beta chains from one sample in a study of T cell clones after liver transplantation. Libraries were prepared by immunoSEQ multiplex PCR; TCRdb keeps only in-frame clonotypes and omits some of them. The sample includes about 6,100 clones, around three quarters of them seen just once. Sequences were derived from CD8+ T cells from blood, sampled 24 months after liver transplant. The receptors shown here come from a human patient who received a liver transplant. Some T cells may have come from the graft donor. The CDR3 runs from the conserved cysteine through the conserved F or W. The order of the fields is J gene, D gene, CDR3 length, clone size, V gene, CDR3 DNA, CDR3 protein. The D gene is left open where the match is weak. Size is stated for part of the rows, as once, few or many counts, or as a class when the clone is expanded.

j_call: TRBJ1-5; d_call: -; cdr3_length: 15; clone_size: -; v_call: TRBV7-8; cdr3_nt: TGTGCCAGCAGCTCCGTAGGACGGATAAATCAGCCCCAGCATTTT; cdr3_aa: CASSSVGRINQPQHF
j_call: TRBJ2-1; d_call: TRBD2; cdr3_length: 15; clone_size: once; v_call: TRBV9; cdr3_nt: TGTGCCAGCAGCGACACTAGCGCAGGCTACAATGAGCAGTTCTTC; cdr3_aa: CASSDTSAGYNEQFF
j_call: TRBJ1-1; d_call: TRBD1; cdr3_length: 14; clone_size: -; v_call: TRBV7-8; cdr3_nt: TGTGCCAGCAGGTTAGGGGGCTGGGGCACTGAAGCTTTCTTT; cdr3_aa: CASRLGGWGTEAFF
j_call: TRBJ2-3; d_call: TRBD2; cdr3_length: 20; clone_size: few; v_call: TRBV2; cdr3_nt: TGTGCCAGCAGTGTTTCCGGGACAGGGCTGACTAGCGGGGGGACAGATACGCAGTATTTT; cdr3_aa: CASSVSGTGLTSGGTDTQYF
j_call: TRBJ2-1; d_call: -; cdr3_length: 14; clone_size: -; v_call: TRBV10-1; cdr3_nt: TGCGCCAGCAGCCGGGACGACGGATACAATGAGCAGTTCTTC; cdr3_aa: CASSRDDGYNEQFF
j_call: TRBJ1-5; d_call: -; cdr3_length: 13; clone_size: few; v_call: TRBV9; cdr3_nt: TGTGCCAGCAGCGTAGCTCCGTATCAGCCCCAGCATTTT; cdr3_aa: CASSVAPYQPQHF
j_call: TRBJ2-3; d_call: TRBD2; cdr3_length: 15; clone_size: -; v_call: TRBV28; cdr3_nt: TGTGCCAGCAACTCCGGGACTAGCGTGCCAGATACGCAGTATTTT; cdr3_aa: CASNSGTSVPDTQYF
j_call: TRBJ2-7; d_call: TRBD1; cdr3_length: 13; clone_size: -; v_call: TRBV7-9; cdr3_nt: TGTGCCAGCAGCGATCAGGGGGCCTACGAGCAGTACTTC; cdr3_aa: CASSDQGAYEQYF
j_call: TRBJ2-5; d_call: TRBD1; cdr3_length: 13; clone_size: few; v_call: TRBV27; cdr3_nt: TGTGCCAGCAGGACAGGGTCCCGAGAGACCCAGTACTTC; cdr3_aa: CASRTGSRETQYF
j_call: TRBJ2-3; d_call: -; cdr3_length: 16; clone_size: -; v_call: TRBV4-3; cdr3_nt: TGCGCCAGCAGCCAAGATCGGAGTGTAAAAACAGATACGCAGTATTTT; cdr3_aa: CASSQDRSVKTDTQYF
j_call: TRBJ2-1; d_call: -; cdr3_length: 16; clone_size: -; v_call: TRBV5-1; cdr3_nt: TGCGCCAGCAGCTTGGGGCCGGGGGCAGTTAACAATGAGCAGTTCTTC; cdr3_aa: CASSLGPGAVNNEQFF
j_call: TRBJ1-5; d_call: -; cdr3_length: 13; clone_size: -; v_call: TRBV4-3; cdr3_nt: TGCGCCAGCAGCCAAGATCGGGATCAGCCCCAGCATTTT; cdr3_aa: CASSQDRDQPQHF
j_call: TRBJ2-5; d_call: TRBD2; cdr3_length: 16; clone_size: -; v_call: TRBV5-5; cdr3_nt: TGTGCCAGCAGCTTCATCGCGGGAGCGTCTCGTGGGACCCAGTACTTC; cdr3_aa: CASSFIAGASRGTQYF
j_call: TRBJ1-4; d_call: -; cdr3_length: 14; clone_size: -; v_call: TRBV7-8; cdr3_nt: TGTGCCAGCAGCCCTGGGACCCAACCAGAAAAACTGTTTTTT; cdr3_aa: CASSPGTQPEKLFF
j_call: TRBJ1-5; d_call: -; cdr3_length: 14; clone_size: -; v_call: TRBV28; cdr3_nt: TGTGCCAGCAGTTTAATCCCAAGCAATCAGCCCCAGCATTTT; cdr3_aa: CASSLIPSNQPQHF
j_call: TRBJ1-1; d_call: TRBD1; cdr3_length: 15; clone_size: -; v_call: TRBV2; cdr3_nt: TGTGCCAGCAGCGCCGGGACAGGGATGAACACTGAAGCTTTCTTT; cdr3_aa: CASSAGTGMNTEAFF
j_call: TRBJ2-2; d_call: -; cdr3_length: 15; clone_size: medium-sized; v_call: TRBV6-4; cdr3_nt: TGTGCCAGCAGTGAAGGCAGGGGAGGCACCGGGGAGCTGTTTTTT; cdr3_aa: CASSEGRGGTGELFF
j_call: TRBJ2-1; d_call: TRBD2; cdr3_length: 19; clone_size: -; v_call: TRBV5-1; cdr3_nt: TGCGCCAGCAGCTTGGTTAACCCGATACTAGCGGGAGGAGATGGGGAGCAGTTCTTC; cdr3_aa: CASSLVNPILAGGDGEQFF
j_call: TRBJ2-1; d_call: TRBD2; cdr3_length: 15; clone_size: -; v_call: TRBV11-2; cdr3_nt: TGTGCCAGCAGCCTCCGGGGTAGCGGGGACAATGAGCAGTTCTTC; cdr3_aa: CASSLRGSGDNEQFF
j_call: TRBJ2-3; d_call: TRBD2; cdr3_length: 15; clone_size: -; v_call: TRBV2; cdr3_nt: TGTGCCAGCAGTGTTAGCGGGACGGGCACAGATACGCAGTATTTT; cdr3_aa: CASSVSGTGTDTQYF
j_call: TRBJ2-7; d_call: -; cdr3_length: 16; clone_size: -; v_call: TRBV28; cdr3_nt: TGTGCCAGCACTATGGGGGGGCTAGCGGAGACCTACGAGCAGTACTTC; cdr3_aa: CASTMGGLAETYEQYF
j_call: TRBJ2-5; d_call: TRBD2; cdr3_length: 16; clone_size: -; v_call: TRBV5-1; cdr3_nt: TGCGCCAGCAGCTTGGAGCGGGACTTCCCTCAAGAGACCCAGTACTTC; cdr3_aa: CASSLERDFPQETQYF
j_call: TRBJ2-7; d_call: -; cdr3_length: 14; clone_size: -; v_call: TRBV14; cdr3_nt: TGTGCCAGCAGCCAACGTTGGGGACCGGACGAGCAGTACTTC; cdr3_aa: CASSQRWGPDEQYF
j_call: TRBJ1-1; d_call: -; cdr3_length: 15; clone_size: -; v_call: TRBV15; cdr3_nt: TGTGCCACCAGCAGAGAATTCAGGGATCGGACTGAAGCTTTCTTT; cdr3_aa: CATSREFRDRTEAFF
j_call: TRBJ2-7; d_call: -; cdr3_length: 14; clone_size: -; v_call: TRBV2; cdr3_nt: TGTGCCAGCAGTGAGTTTGCGGGGGCATACGAGCAGTACTTC; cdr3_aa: CASSEFAGAYEQYF
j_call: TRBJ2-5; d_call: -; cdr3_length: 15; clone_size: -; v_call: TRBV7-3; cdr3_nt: TGTGCCAGCAGCTTAAATTCGGGAGTGAGGGAGACCCAGTACTTC; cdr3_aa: CASSLNSGVRETQYF